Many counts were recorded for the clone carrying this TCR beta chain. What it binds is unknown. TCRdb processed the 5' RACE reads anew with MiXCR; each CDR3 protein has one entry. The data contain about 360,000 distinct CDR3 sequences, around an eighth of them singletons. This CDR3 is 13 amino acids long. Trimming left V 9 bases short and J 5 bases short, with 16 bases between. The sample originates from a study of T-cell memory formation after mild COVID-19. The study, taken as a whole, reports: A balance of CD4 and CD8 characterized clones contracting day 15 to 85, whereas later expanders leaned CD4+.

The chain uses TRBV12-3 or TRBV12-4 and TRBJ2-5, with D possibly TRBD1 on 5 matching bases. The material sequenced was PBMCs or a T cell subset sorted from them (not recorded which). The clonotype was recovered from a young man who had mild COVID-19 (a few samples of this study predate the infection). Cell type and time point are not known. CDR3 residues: CASLAGNVETQYF. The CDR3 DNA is TGTGCCAGTCTGGCAGGGAATGTGGAGACCCAGTACTTC.